Sequencing of this T cell receptor (beta chain) was carried out in a study of shared clonotypes between healthy human individuals. V lost 4 bases, J lost 0 bases, and 17 bases lay in between. This CDR3 has 18 residues. Germline V CDR1 and CDR2: SGDLS, YYNGEE. The assay ran at deep level. TCRdb's copy holds only in-frame clones and misses some; the assay was immunoSEQ multiplex PCR. This table has about 480,000 clones, around 79% appearing once. This clonotype was obtained from a woman aged 40 to 50 in good health. Some clones in this sample may be carry-over from other donors' samples. Material for sequencing was PBMCs. This chain connects TRBV9 to TRBJ2-6; D perhaps matches TRBD2 (5 bases). The CDR3 region is CASSPRRAVNSGANVLTF. As DNA, the CDR3 is TGTGCCAGCAGCCCAAGGCGAGCGGTGAACTCTGGGGCCAACGTCCTGACTTTC.